This is a list of T cell receptor beta chains from one sample in a study of T cells in Graves' hyperthyroidism and ophthalmopathy. TCRdb re-analysed the multiplex PCR reads in MiXCR, keeping a single row per CDR3 protein. The repertoire holds 500,000 to 600,000 distinct CDR3 sequences, with 40% to 50% as singletons. Input material: peripheral blood or thyroid tissue (not recorded which). These receptors were taken from an adult woman with Graves' disease, either hyperthyroidism or ophthalmopathy (not recorded which). Each CDR3 is given with its conserved first and last residue. The D gene is left open where the match is weak. Size tells how often a clone was seen (once, few, many) or the class of an expanded clone, and some rows leave it out.

v_gene,j_gene,len,abundance,d_gene,CDR3nt,CDR3aa
TRBV5-1,TRBJ2-7,12,few,NA,TGCGCCAGCAGCTTGGGTGATACGGAGCAGTACTTC,CASSLGDTEQYF
TRBV29-1,TRBJ1-5,14,NA,TRBD1,TGCAGCGCTGTGACAGGGGGCATTTATCAGCCCCAGCATTTT,CSAVTGGIYQPQHF
TRBV7-9,TRBJ2-7,15,few,NA,TGTGCCAGCAGCTTCGTCCGGGGGTCAGCCTACGAGCAGTACTTC,CASSFVRGSAYEQYF
TRBV29-1,TRBJ2-7,11,NA,NA,TGCATTACCCGGGACACCTACGAGCAGTACTTC,CITRDTYEQYF
TRBV20-1,TRBJ1-1,12,many,TRBD1,TGCAGTGACAGGGGGCTGAACACTGAAGCTTTCTTT,CSDRGLNTEAFF
TRBV19,TRBJ1-1,12,many,NA,TGTGCCAGTAAAGATCAACGTGGTGAAGCTTTCTTT,CASKDQRGEAFF
TRBV20-1,TRBJ2-5,14,many,TRBD2,TGCAGTGCTACGACTAGCGGGAGATGGGAGACCCAGTACTTC,CSATTSGRWETQYF
TRBV7-9,TRBJ1-3,16,once,NA,TGTGCCAGCAGCGTATTCGGGGTATCATCTGGAAACACCATATATTTT,CASSVFGVSSGNTIYF
TRBV6-2/TRBV6-3,TRBJ1-1,14,many,NA,TGTGCCAGCACCTCCCCGGCCAGGAACACTGAAGCTTTCTTT,CASTSPARNTEAFF
TRBV11-2,TRBJ1-6,13,few,NA,TGTGCCAGCACCATGGGTTATAATTCACCCCTCCACTTT,CASTMGYNSPLHF
TRBV10-2,TRBJ2-5,13,many,TRBD1,TGCGCCAGCTCCGGACAGGCCGCGGAGACCCAGTACTTC,CASSGQAAETQYF
TRBV7-9,TRBJ1-1,12,once,NA,TGTGCCAGCAGCAAGCGGGAACCTGAAGCTTTCTTT,CASSKREPEAFF
TRBV10-3,TRBJ2-7,15,NA,NA,TGTGCCAGCAGAACTTCACGGGACGGTTCCTACGAGCAGTACTTC,CASRTSRDGSYEQYF
TRBV5-1,TRBJ2-3,15,NA,NA,TGCGCCAGCAGCATACGGGGAGGTGTCGGAGATACGCAGTATTTT,CASSIRGGVGDTQYF
TRBV10-3,TRBJ1-6,15,many,TRBD1,TGTGCCATCAGTGGGAACAGGGGTGGGAATTCACCCCTCCACTTT,CAISGNRGGNSPLHF
TRBV29-1,TRBJ2-7,9,many,NA,TGCAGCGTTGGGTACGAGCAGTACTTC,CSVGYEQYF
TRBV24-1,TRBJ1-6,14,NA,NA,TGTGCCACCAGTGCACAGGGCCCGGGGTCACCCCTCCACTTT,CATSAQGPGSPLHF
TRBV7-6,TRBJ2-2,15,many,NA,TGTGCCAGCAGCGCTAGATTGGCGGACACCGGGGAGCTGTTTTTT,CASSARLADTGELFF
TRBV10-3,TRBJ1-1,13,many,NA,TGTGCCTCCCGCCTATGGGAGAACACTGAAGCTTTCTTT,CASRLWENTEAFF
TRBV20-1,TRBJ1-5,12,NA,NA,TGCAGTGCAAGGCAGGAGAATCAGCCCCAGCATTTT,CSARQENQPQHF
TRBV6-2/TRBV6-3,TRBJ1-6,16,many,TRBD1,TGTGCCAGCAGTTACTCCAGGGGACAGCCTAATTCACCCCTCCACTTT,CASSYSRGQPNSPLHF